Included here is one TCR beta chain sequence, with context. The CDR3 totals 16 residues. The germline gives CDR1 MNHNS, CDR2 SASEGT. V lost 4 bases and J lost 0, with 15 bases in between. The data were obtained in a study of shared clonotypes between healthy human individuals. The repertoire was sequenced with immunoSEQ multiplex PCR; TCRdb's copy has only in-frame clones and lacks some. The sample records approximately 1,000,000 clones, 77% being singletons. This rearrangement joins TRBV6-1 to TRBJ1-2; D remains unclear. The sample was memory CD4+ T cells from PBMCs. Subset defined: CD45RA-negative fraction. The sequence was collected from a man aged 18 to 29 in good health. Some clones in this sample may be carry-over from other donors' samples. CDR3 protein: CASSATRPPTNYGYTF. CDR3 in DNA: TGTGCCAGCAGTGCAACTCGACCACCGACTAACTATGGCTACACCTTC.